These 27 T cell receptor beta chains were sequenced from one sample in a study of response to subunit inactivated influenza vaccine. Each CDR3 protein gets one entry after TCRdb re-called the RT-PCR reads with MiXCR. The table shows hundreds of thousands of distinct CDR3 sequences, with roughly 12% occurring only once. The sequenced sample was PBMCs from blood, obtained on the day of vaccination. Receptors were obtained from a man in his fifties who received an inactivated influenza vaccine.

The rearrangement links TRBV6-2 or TRBV6-3 to TRBJ2-1; no firm D call. This CDR3 contains 12 residues. Germline V gene sequence: CDR1 MNHEY, CDR2 SVGEGT. Between the trimmed V and J ends, which lost 2 bases and 10 bases, there was a span of 9 bases. The CDR3 is CASSYGVGEQFF. The CDR3 DNA reads as TGTGCCAGCAGTTACGGGGTTGGGGAGCAGTTCTTC.

This clonotype was detected only a few times. V and J are TRBV28 and TRBJ2-3; 12 positions match TRBD2. Unmatched junction bases numbered 3, after V lost 4 bases and J lost 4 bases. The CDR3 runs to 15 residues. Germline-derived CDR1 and CDR2 are MDHEN and SYDVKM. CDR3 coding DNA: TGTGCCAGCAGTTGGACTAGCGGGACGTCAGATACGCAGTATTTT. Its translation: CASSWTSGTSDTQYF. The whole variable domain, remainder taken from reference TRBV28 and TRBJ2-3, is DVKVTQSSRYLVKRTGEKVFLECVQDMDHENMFWYRQDPGLGLRLIYFSYDVKMKEKGDIPEGYSVSREKKERFSLILESASTNQTSMYLCASSWTSGTSDTQYFGPGTRLTVL.

This clonotype has just a few counts. This chain connects TRBV11-2 to TRBJ2-7; weak D call: TRBD1 (6 bases). The CDR3 spans 14 residues. Trimming shortened V by 1 base and J by 2 bases, and 9 bases separated the two germline ends. Germline CDR1 reads SGHAT; CDR2 reads FQNNGV. CDR3 sequence (DNA): TGTGCCAGCAGCTTAGCAGGGGTTGCCTACGAGCAGTACTTC. Amino acids: CASSLAGVAYEQYF.

J is TRBJ1-1 and V is TRBV29-1; possible D gene TRBD1, 5 bases. The length of the CDR3 is 10 residues. Trimming shortened V by 6 bases and J by 11 bases, and 13 bases separated the two germline ends. The germline V gene encodes CDR1 SQVTM and CDR2 ANQGSEA. The DNA of the CDR3 is TGCAGCGTGGGGGACCGGGCGGCTTTCTTT. Protein sequence: CSVGDRAAFF.

This clonotype has at least ten counts. The chain is built from TRBV6-5 and TRBJ2-4; D is unclear. Trimming left V 2 bases short and J 8 bases short, with 4 bases between. Germline V gene sequence: CDR1 MNHEY, CDR2 SVGAGI. The CDR3 is 11 amino acids. For the CDR3, the DNA is TGTGCCAGCAGTTACGGGGACATTCAGTACTTC. Encoded protein: CASSYGDIQYF.

This clonotype was seen a handful of times. The chain employs TRBV25-1 and TRBJ2-1; 10 nucleotides match TRBD2. Germline loops: CDR1 MGHDK, CDR2 SYGVNS. The CDR3 consists of 15 residues. With 5 bases clipped from V and 5 bases from J, the junction kept 6 bases outside the gene matches. CDR3 sequence reads: CASSSPLAGDNEQFF. CDR3 DNA sequence: TGTGCCAGCAGTTCCCCCCTAGCGGGAGACAATGAGCAGTTCTTC.

This clonotype was detected only a few times. Mismatch with germline at one junction end may stem from a read error. J is TRBJ2-2 and V is TRBV7-2; 9 positions match TRBD1. The CDR3 has 16 amino acids. CDR1 and CDR2 from the germline V gene are SGHTA and FQGNSA. This CDR3 reads CASSVAGTGFTGELFF. The CDR3 region has the DNA TGTGCCAGCAGCGTAGCCGGGACAGGGTTCACCGGGGAGCTGTTTTTT.

This clonotype was seen a few times. The V gene is TRBV5-1, the J gene TRBJ1-1; 7 bases fit TRBD1. The CDR3 consists of 16 residues. V trimming: 5 bases; J trimming: 0 bases; junction bases outside the gene matches: 10. Germline CDR1 and CDR2: SGHRS and YFSETQ. DNA for the CDR3: TGCGCCAGCAGGTGGGGACAGAGGGACCTGAACACTGAAGCTTTCTTT. This translates into CASRWGQRDLNTEAFF. Full variable domain (outside the CDR3, taken from reference TRBV5-1 and TRBJ1-1): KAGVTQTPRYLIKTRGQQVTLSCSPISGHRSVSWYQQTPGQGLQFLFEYFSETQRNKGNFPGRFSGRQFSNSRSEMNVSTLELGDSALYLCASRWGQRDLNTEAFFGQGTRLTVV.

This clonotype was detected many times. V usage is TRBV15 and J usage is TRBJ2-3, with D uncertain. V was clipped by 5 bases and J by 0 bases, with 3 bases between them. In germline, CDR1 is LNHNV, CDR2 YYDKDF (reference sequence). The length of the CDR3 is 12 residues. The CDR3 protein is CATSGSTDTQYF. CDR3 sequence (DNA): TGTGCCACCAGCGGAAGCACAGATACGCAGTATTTT.

The V gene is TRBV4-2, the J gene TRBJ2-2; D possibly corresponds to TRBD2 (5 bases). The V gene's germline CDR1 is LGHNA and CDR2 YNFKEQ. The CDR3 runs to 13 residues. V was pared by 0 bases and J by 15 bases, with 14 bases between. The CDR3 loop is CASSQESPGVVFF. The CDR3 region has the DNA TGTGCCAGCAGCCAAGAATCCCCCGGGGTGGTGTTTTTT.

The chain links TRBV19 to TRBJ2-3; 7 bases are a match to TRBD1. CDR3 length: 15 residues. Germline CDR1 and CDR2: LNHDA and SQIVND (reference sequence). V was clipped by 6 bases and J by 7 bases; unmatched bases: 13. The CDR3 sequence is CASRDRSSPSYTQYF. The DNA for the CDR3 is TGTGCCAGTAGGGACAGGAGTTCTCCATCCTATACGCAGTATTTT.

This clonotype was seen a few times. The CDR3 DNA sequence: TGCGCCAGCAGCCAAGATCTCCTTGGGCAGGCGGAGACCTTC. It translates to CASSQDLLGQAETF. This chain joins TRBV4-1 and TRBJ1-2; D is ambiguous. The CDR3 is 14 residues long. The V end was cut by 0 bases, the J end by 14 bases, with 19 bases between. CDR1 is MGHRA, CDR2 YSYEKL, per germline.

In this sample, this clonotype turned up a few times. The chain couples TRBV5-4 to TRBJ2-7, with a weak D call TRBD2 (7 bases). Germline V gene lookup returns CDR1 SGHNT and CDR2 YYREEE (reference sequence). The CDR3 has 19 residues. Deletions cut 1 base from V and 2 bases from J, with 25 bases between. CDR3 sequence reads: CASSLKGGGNRAFPYEQYF. CDR3 nucleotide sequence: TGTGCCAGCAGCTTGAAAGGCGGGGGCAATCGAGCCTTCCCCTACGAGCAGTACTTC.

There are many counts of this clonotype. The chain uses TRBV18 and TRBJ1-4; 7 bases map to TRBD1. The V gene's germline CDR1 is KGHSH and CDR2 LQKENI. The CDR3 has 16 amino acids. J gave up 5 bases and V 4 bases, and 10 bases lay outside the gene matches. The CDR3, as DNA: TGTGCCAGCTCACTCCATCCCCTGGGACAGAATGAAAAACTGTTTTTT. Its translation: CASSLHPLGQNEKLFF.

This clonotype was counted a few times. This chain uses TRBV3-1 with TRBJ2-7, with D uncertain. Germline V lookup: CDR1 LGHDT, CDR2 YNNKEL (reference sequence). Trimming stripped 5 bases from V and 5 bases from J, with 13 bases between. This CDR3 comprises 13 residues. CDR3 amino acids: CASSFKDRDEQYF. CDR3 sequence (DNA): TGTGCCAGCAGCTTCAAGGACCGGGACGAGCAGTACTTC.

This chain links TRBV4-3 with TRBJ2-3; the D gene is possibly TRBD1 (6 bases). The CDR3 runs 15 residues. From germline, CDR1 is LGHNA and CDR2 YSLEER. The V gene lost 0 bases and the J gene lost 1 base, with 8 bases spanning the gap. This chain's CDR3 is CASSQEHRGTDTQYF. CDR3 sequence (DNA): TGCGCCAGCAGCCAAGAACACAGGGGCACAGATACGCAGTATTTT.

This clonotype was detected a few times. The chain couples TRBV5-1 to TRBJ2-3; 7 nucleotides agree with TRBD2. The CDR3 spans 17 residues. Germline V gene lookup returns CDR1 SGHRS and CDR2 YFSETQ. J was trimmed by 2 bases and V by 3 bases; bases with no gene match: 12. The CDR3 loop is CASSSGEGGGFTDTQYF. As DNA, the CDR3 is TGCGCCAGCAGCTCCGGGGAGGGCGGGGGATTCACAGATACGCAGTATTTT.

The gene calls are TRBV10-3 and TRBJ2-7; 11 bases map to TRBD2. V shed 2 bases and J 6 bases; nucleotides not matched to a gene: 9. The germline gives CDR1 ENHRY, CDR2 SYGVKD. This CDR3 spans 16 amino acids. DNA of the CDR3: TGTGCCATCAGTGAGACCTCGGGACTAGCGGACCCCGAGCAGTACTTC. Protein sequence: CAISETSGLADPEQYF.

This clonotype was detected a few times. The rearrangement joins TRBV12-3 or TRBV12-4 to TRBJ2-7; a possible D gene is TRBD2 (6 bases). V was cut by 9 bases and J by 9 bases, with 15 bases left in between. The CDR3 totals 11 residues. The CDR3 DNA reads TGTGCCAGTTCAACGGGGGAGTGGCAGTACTTC. Protein product: CASSTGEWQYF.

The rearrangement uses TRBV7-3 and TRBJ2-1; a weak D match, TRBD2 (7 bases). The ends were cut back, 5 bases at V and 5 bases at J, with 13 bases in the middle. The germline gives CDR1 SGHTA, CDR2 FQGTGA. The CDR3 sequence is 14 residues long. DNA for the CDR3: TGTGCCAGCAGCATAGGGGGGGGGCACAATGAGCAGTTCTTC. Translating gives CASSIGGGHNEQFF.

This clonotype has just a few counts. The chain carries TRBV5-5 and TRBJ1-2; D unresolved. V was cut by 1 base and J by 3 bases, with 13 bases left in between. The CDR3 has 15 amino acids. Germline lookup yields CDR1 SGHKS and CDR2 YYEKEE (reference sequence). This chain's CDR3 is CASSLFRQEDYGYTF. The CDR3, as DNA: TGTGCCAGCAGCTTGTTTCGCCAGGAAGACTATGGCTACACCTTC. Full variable domain (rest looked up from reference TRBV5-5 and TRBJ1-2): DAGVTQSPTHLIKTRGQQVTLRCSPISGHKSVSWYQQVLGQGPQFIFQYYEKEERGRGNFPDRFSARQFPNYSSELNVNALLLGDSALYLCASSLFRQEDYGYTFGSGTRLTVV.

This clonotype was observed a handful of times. The CDR3 DNA reads as TGTGCCAGCAGTTCGGCCCCGGGTCTGCTCGAGCAGTACTTC. Amino acids: CASSSAPGLLEQYF. The rearrangement links TRBV6-5 to TRBJ2-7; no reliable D call. The V end lost 4 bases, the J end lost 6 bases, and 16 bases lay between the germline ends. The CDR3 covers 14 residues. Germline CDR1 MNHEY, CDR2 SVGAGI.

In this sample, this clonotype turned up a few times. The chain is built from TRBV6-5 and TRBJ2-5, with a tentative D call TRBD2 (6 bases). CDR1 is MNHEY and CDR2 is SVGAGI in the germline V gene. V shed 2 bases and J shed 5 bases, with 9 bases lying between them. CDR3 size: 13 residues. The CDR3: CASSYVAGETQYF. The DNA of the CDR3 is TGTGCCAGCAGTTACGTTGCGGGGGAGACCCAGTACTTC.

This chain links TRBV6-2 or TRBV6-3 with TRBJ2-5; D is unclear. The germline gives CDR1 MNHEY, CDR2 SVGEGT. Between the trimmed V and J ends, which lost 8 bases and 5 bases, there was a span of 15 bases. The CDR3 is made up of 13 amino acids. CDR3 loop: CASGGIWLETQYF. DNA of the CDR3: TGTGCCAGCGGTGGGATCTGGCTGGAGACCCAGTACTTC.

On this clonotype: Germline and junction disagree at one end, which may indicate a read error. The chain has TRBV6-1 and TRBJ2-1, with 7 bases lining up with TRBD1. Germline values: CDR1 MNHNS, CDR2 SASEGT. This CDR3 has 16 amino acids. The CDR3 sequence is CAGSDATGYSYNEQFF. As DNA, the CDR3 is TGTGCCGGCAGTGACGCGACAGGGTACTCCTACAATGAGCAGTTCTTC.

This clonotype was observed a few times. The chain recombines TRBV7-9 with TRBJ1-1; 7 nucleotides agree with TRBD1. J was trimmed by 11 bases and V by 2 bases; bases with no gene match: 11. Germline V CDR1 and CDR2: SEHNR, FQNEAQ (reference sequence). The CDR3 length is 14 residues. The CDR3 is CASSLKTGVSWAFF. CDR3 DNA: TGTGCCAGCAGCTTAAAAACAGGGGTGTCGTGGGCTTTCTTT.

The chain combines TRBV10-3 with TRBJ2-5, with 10 bases aligning to TRBD1. This CDR3 contains 13 residues. Germline V gene data show CDR1 as ENHRY and CDR2 as SYGVKD. V was pared by 9 bases and J by 1 base, with 2 bases of the junction left unmatched. CDR3 sequence reads: CAIRQGAQETQYF. The CDR3 bases are TGTGCCATACGACAGGGGGCCCAAGAGACCCAGTACTTC.